This TCR beta chain appears in the sequencing data of a study of identifying expanded T cells in peripheral blood. Using immunoSEQ multiplex PCR, the repertoire was profiled, and TCRdb retains in-frame clones only, with some absent. The data show 60,000 to 70,000 clones, with about 90% seen just once and under 5% held by the top ten. V lost 2 bases and J lost 2; bases outside the gene matches: 14. Germline V gene lookup returns CDR1 MNHNS and CDR2 SASEGT. The CDR3 runs to 18 residues. The TCR originated in a person aged 18 to 70 in good health. The chain carries TRBV6-1 and TRBJ2-7; 8 nucleotides agree with TRBD2. Sequencing was carried out using blood. The CDR3 loop is CASSETGSGQRGTYEQYF. Here the CDR3 DNA reads TGTGCCAGCAGTGAAACAGGGTCGGGCCAGCGGGGGACCTACGAGCAGTACTTC.